Below, one TCR beta chain is given with its context. Its target antigen remains unknown. One base away there is no much larger clone; base qualities are not given. This sample was taken from a study of T cells in localized non-small cell lung cancer (TCRdb year 2020). Context from the whole study: Comparing tumors with uninvolved tumor-adjacent lungs, the study looked at the T cell repertoires of 236 patients with early-stage NSCLC. The cohort was made up of under 250 treatment-naive NSCLC patients whose localized lung tumors had been resected. A mean age of 66.3 years was recorded for the NSCLC patients, of whom 120 to 150 were male and about a hundred were female.

At diagnosis, peripheral blood, uninvolved tumor-adjacent lung and tumor were collected and stored as a combination of fresh-frozen and FFPE material. For TCR repertoire profiling, blood samples were analyzed as peripheral blood mononuclear cells. TCR beta CDR3 regions were sequenced from DNA using the immunoSEQ Assay. As for the authors' bioinformatics: T cell density was computed as TCR beta template counts normalized to usable DNA estimated by amplifying housekeeping genes. Richness was estimated with the preseqR package, extrapolating to 400,000 templates for PBMC samples and 120,000 templates for tissue samples. Clonality was defined by subtracting Pielou's evenness from one. Tissue-enriched TCRs were identified through differential abundance testing performed on productive amino-acid clonotypes, with a minimum total count of 5 and an alpha of 0.1. The Jaccard Index and the Morisita Overlap Index were used to measure repertoire overlap between compartments. GLIPH grouped TCR beta CDR3s together with public tetramer-defined viral CDR3s, and a viral motif had to include at least three viral sequences and also show V-gene enrichment. TCRdb stores this immuneACCESS table with in-frame sequences only. Part of the clones is absent; in the studies checked, under half of the shortfall reflects unresolved V genes, and no reason is known for the rest. That table is the source of V, J and clone size, and D and trimming were worked out from the DNA. The sample table shows about 75,000 clones, and more than 75% are seen once. The ten top clones hold less than 9.5% of the sample.

Paper-wide results and their limitations: Uninvolved tumor-adjacent lung showed the highest T cell clonality, higher than tumor, which suggests more focused antigenic responses in the adjacent lung. Because multi-region sequencing of the tumors was not done, intratumor heterogeneity could not be ruled out. Because the study design was exploratory, TCR variables were selected using unadjusted p-values without false-discovery rate correction. Of the top 100 tumor clones, a median of roughly 56 were detected in paired uninvolved adjacent lung; around 27 were also among that lung's top 100. Longer overall survival was associated with higher blood T cell density, whereas shorter survival was associated with higher adjacent-lung clonality.

The CDR1 and CDR2 encoded by the germline V gene are SGDLS and YYNGEE. V sheds 4 bases and J sheds 6 bases, leaving 16 bases between their ends. Its CDR3 holds 15 amino acids, cysteine through phenylalanine. Only CDR3 DNA is held: 45 bases, read in frame from base 1. This chain joins TRBV9 to TRBJ2-2, with TRBD1 tentatively as D gene (6 bases match). The sequence was obtained from a female donor at least 60 years old with stage I lung adenocarcinoma. The starting material was peripheral blood, obtained before any cancer treatment. Read as DNA, the sequence is TGTGCCAGCAGCCCGCACCAGGGGTTTGCCGGGGAGCTGTTTTTT. It encodes CASSPHQGFAGELFF.